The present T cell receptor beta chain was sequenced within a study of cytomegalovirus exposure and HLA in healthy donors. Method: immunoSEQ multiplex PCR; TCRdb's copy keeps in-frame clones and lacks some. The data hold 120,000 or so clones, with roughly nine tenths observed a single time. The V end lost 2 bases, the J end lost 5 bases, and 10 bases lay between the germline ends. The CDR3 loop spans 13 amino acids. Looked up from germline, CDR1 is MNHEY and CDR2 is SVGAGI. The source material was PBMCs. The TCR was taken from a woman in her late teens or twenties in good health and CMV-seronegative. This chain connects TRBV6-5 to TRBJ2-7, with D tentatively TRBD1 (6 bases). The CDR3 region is CASSYPRGNEQYF. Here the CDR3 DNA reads TGTGCCAGCAGTTACCCCAGGGGCAACGAGCAGTACTTC.